The TCR beta chain under discussion was sequenced for a study of blood T cell repertoires in COVID-19. Study-level background: Italy, Spain and the United States were the sources of the convalescent and acute COVID-19 samples.

The CDR3 is 14 residues long. With 7 bases clipped from V and 4 bases from J, the junction kept 9 bases outside the gene matches. Germline CDR1 and CDR2: GTSNPN and SVGIG (reference sequence). The assay was immunoSEQ multiplex PCR, and TCRdb's table has in-frame clones only and misses some. The repertoire holds tens of thousands of clones, with 91% as singletons. The origin of this receptor is a man aged 50 to 60 with acute or convalescent COVID-19. V gene TRBV30 combines with J gene TRBJ1-1; TRBD1 matches at 10 bases. Sequencing was performed on peripheral blood. The CDR3 protein is CASGKGQGGTEAFF. Here the CDR3 DNA reads TGTGCCTCGGGCAAAGGACAGGGGGGCACTGAAGCTTTCTTT.